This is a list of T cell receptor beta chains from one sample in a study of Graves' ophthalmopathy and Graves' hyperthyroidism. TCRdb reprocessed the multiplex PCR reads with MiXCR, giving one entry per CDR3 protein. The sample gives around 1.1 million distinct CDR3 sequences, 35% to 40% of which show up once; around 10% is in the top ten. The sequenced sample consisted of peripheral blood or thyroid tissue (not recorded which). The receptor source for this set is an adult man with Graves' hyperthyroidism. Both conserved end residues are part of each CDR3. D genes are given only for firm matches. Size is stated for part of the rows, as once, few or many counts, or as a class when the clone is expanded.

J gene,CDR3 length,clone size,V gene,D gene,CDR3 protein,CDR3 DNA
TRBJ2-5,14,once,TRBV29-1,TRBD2,CSTESGIESETQYF,TGCAGCACTGAGAGCGGGATCGAGTCAGAGACCCAGTACTTC
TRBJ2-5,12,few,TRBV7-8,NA,CASSFRFETQYF,TGTGCCAGCAGCTTTCGGTTCGAGACCCAGTACTTC
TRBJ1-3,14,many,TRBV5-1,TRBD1,CASATGGTGNTIYF,TGCGCCAGCGCGACAGGGGGGACCGGAAACACCATATATTTT
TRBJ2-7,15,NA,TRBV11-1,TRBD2,CASSPPLAGVYEQYF,TGTGCCAGCAGCCCCCCACTAGCGGGAGTCTACGAGCAGTACTTC
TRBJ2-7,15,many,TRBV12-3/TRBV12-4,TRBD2,CASSLGLAGPYEQYF,TGTGCCAGCAGCTTAGGACTAGCGGGACCCTACGAGCAGTACTTC
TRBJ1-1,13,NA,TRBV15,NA,CATSRQRVTEAFF,TGTGCCACCAGCAGGCAGAGGGTTACTGAAGCTTTCTTT
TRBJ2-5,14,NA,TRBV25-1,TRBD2,CASSWGRGDETQYF,TGTGCCAGCTCCTGGGGGCGGGGGGACGAGACCCAGTACTTC
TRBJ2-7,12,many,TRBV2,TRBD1,CASSATGDEQYF,TGTGCCAGCAGTGCCACAGGGGACGAGCAGTACTTC
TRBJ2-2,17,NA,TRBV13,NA,CASSDTGQPLYTGELFF,TGTGCCAGCAGCGACACCGGACAGCCGCTCTACACCGGGGAGCTGTTTTTT
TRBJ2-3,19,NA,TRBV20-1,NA,CSARRGKGIDRDPLDTQYF,TGCAGTGCTAGACGAGGAAAGGGAATCGACCGTGACCCTCTAGATACGCAGTATTTT
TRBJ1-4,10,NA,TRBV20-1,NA,CSATDEKLFF,TGCAGTGCCACCGACGAAAAACTGTTTTTT
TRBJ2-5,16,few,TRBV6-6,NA,CASTTLQREYQETQYF,TGTGCCAGCACCACACTCCAGCGCGAGTACCAAGAGACCCAGTACTTC
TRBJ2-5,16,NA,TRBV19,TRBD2,CASSSSGTVYQETQYF,TGTGCCAGTAGTTCTAGCGGGACGGTCTACCAAGAGACCCAGTACTTC
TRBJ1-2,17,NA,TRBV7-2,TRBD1,CASSLGPTGTGGYGYTF,TGTGCCAGCAGCTTGGGCCCCACCGGGACAGGGGGATATGGCTACACCTTC
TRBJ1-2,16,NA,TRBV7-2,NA,CASSRRSQARNGGYTF,TGTGCCAGCAGCCGAAGGAGTCAGGCCCGTAATGGTGGCTACACCTTC
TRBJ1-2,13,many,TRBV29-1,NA,CSVYGGEFYGYTF,TGCAGCGTCTATGGGGGAGAATTCTATGGCTACACCTTC
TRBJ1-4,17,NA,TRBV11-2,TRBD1,CASSLSGQGFGDEKLFF,TGTGCCAGCAGCTTGTCGGGACAGGGGTTCGGGGATGAAAAACTGTTTTTT
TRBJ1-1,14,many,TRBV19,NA,CASTYIGLGTEAFF,TGTGCCAGTACTTATATCGGGTTAGGGACTGAAGCTTTCTTT
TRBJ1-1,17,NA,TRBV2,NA,CASSLIWAGVMNTEAFF,TGTGCCAGCAGTTTAATCTGGGCAGGGGTCATGAACACTGAAGCTTTCTTT
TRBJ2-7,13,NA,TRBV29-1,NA,CSCEEGGAYEQYF,TGCAGCTGCGAGGAGGGGGGGGCCTACGAGCAGTACTTC
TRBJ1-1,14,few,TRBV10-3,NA,CASLVGGNRPEAFF,TGTGCCAGCCTTGTGGGTGGGAATAGACCTGAAGCTTTCTTT
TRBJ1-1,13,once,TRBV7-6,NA,CTSSSNRNTEAFF,TGTACCAGCAGCTCCAACAGGAACACTGAAGCTTTCTTT